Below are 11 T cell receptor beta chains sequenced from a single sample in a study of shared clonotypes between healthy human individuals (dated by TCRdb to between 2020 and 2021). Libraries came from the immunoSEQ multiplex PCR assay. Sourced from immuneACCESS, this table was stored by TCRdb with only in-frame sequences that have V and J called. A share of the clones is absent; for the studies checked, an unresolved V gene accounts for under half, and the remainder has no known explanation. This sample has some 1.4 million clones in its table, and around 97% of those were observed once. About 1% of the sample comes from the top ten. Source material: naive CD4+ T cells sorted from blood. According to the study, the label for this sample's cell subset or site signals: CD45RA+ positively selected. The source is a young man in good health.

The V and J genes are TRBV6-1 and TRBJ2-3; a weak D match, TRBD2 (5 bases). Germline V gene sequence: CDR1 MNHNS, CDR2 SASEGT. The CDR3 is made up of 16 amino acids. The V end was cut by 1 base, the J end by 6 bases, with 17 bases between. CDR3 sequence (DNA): TGTGCCAGCAGTGAAGAAGCGACGCGGGTTGAGGATACGCAGTATTTT. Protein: CASSEEATRVEDTQYF.

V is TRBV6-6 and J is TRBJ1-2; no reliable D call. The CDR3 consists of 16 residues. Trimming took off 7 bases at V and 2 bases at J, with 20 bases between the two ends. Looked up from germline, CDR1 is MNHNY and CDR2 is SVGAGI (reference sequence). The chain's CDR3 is CASNSLDGPKNYGYTF. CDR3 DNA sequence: TGTGCCAGCAACTCTCTGGACGGGCCGAAAAACTATGGCTACACCTTC.

The CDR3 nucleotides read TGCGCCAGCTCTGGGGGCAGGCTCCACGGGTACGAGCAGTACTTC. Its protein product is CASSGGRLHGYEQYF. This chain joins TRBV10-2 and TRBJ2-7, with D maybe TRBD1 (6 bases). The CDR3 is made up of 15 amino acids. Germline lookup yields CDR1 WSHSY and CDR2 SAAADI. The V gene lost 8 bases and the J gene lost 4 bases, with 21 bases spanning the gap.

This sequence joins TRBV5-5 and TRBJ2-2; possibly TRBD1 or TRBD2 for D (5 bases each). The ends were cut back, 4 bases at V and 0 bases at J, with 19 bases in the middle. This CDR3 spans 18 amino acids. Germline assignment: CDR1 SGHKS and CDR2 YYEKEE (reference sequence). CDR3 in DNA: TGTGCCAGCAGCCGATTCGACAGAGATAGCGCGAACACCGGGGAGCTGTTTTTT. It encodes CASSRFDRDSANTGELFF.

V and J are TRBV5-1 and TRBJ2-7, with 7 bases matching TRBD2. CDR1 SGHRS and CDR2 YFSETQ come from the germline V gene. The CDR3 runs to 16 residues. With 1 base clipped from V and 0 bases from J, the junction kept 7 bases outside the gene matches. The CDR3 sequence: CASSLWLAADSYEQYF. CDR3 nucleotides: TGCGCCAGCAGCTTGTGGCTAGCGGCCGACTCCTACGAGCAGTACTTC.

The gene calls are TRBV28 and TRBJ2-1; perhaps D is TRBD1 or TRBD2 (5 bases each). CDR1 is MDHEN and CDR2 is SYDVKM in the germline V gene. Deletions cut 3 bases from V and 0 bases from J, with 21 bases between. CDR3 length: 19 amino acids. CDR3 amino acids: CASSLGTPNVGFSYNEQFF. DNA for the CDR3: TGTGCCAGCAGTTTGGGGACCCCTAATGTTGGGTTCTCCTACAATGAGCAGTTCTTC.

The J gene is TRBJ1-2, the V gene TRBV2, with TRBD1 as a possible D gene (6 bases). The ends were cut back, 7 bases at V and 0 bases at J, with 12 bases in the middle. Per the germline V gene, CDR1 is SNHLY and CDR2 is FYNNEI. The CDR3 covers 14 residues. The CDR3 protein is CASTRTEANYGYTF. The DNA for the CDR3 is TGTGCCAGCACCCGGACAGAAGCTAACTATGGCTACACCTTC.

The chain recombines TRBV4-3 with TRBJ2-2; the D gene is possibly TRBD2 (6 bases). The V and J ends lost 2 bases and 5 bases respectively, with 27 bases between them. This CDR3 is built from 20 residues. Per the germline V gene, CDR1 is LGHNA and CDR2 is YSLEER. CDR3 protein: CASSQKSRDSGSRWTGELFF. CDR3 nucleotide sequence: TGCGCCAGCAGCCAAAAAAGTAGGGACTCCGGGAGCCGTTGGACCGGGGAGCTGTTTTTT.

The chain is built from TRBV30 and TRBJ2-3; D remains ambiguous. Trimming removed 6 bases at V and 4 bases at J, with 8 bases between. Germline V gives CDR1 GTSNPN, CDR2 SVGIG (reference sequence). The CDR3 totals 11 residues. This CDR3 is CACKTADTQYF. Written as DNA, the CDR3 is TGTGCCTGTAAGACGGCAGATACGCAGTATTTT.

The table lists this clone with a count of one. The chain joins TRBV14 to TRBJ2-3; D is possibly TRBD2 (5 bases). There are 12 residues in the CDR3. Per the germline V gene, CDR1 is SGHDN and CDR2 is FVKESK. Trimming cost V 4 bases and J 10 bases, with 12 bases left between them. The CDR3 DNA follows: TGTGCCAGCAGCCTTTCTAGCTACGCGCAGTATTTT. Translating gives CASSLSSYAQYF.

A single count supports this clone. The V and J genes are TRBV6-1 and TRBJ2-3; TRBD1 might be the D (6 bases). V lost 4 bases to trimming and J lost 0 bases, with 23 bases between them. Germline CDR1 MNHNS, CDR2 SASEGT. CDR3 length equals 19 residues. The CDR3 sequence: CASSGTYNGQRRSTDTQYF. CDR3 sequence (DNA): TGTGCCAGCAGTGGAACTTACAACGGACAGCGACGTAGCACAGATACGCAGTATTTT.